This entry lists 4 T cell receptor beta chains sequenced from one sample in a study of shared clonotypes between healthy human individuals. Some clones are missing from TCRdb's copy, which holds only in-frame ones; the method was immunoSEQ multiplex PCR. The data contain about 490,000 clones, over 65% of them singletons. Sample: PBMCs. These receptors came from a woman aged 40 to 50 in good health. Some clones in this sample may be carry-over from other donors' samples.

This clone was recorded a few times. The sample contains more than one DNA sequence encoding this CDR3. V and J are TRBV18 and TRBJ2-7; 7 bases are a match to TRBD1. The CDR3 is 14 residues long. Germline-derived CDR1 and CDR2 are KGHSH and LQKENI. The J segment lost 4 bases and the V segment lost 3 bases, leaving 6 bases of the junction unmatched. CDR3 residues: CASSPDRQTYEQYF. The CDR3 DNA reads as TGTGCCAGCTCACCGGACAGGCAAACTTACGAGCAGTACTTC. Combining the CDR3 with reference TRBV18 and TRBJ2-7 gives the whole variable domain NAGVMQNPRHLVRRRGQEARLRCSPMKGHSHVYWYRQLPEEGLKFMVYLQKENIIDESGMPKERFSAEFPKEGPSILRIQQVVRGDSAAYFCASSPDRQTYEQYFGPGTRLTVT.

In nucleotides, the CDR3 is TGTGCCAGCAATCTCGGGGGGACTTCCTACGAGCAGTACTTC. Its translation: CASNLGGTSYEQYF. The chain employs TRBV28 and TRBJ2-7; 7 nucleotides agree with TRBD2. The V and J ends lost 7 bases and 1 base, in that order; junction bases with no gene match: 7. The CDR3 loop spans 14 amino acids. Per the germline V gene, CDR1 is MDHEN and CDR2 is SYDVKM.

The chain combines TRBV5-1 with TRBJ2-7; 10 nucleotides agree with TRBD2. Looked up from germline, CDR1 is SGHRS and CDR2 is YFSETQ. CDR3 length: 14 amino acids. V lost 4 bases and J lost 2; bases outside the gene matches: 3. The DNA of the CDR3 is TGCGCCAGCAGCGCCACTAGCGGGACCTACGAGCAGTACTTC. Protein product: CASSATSGTYEQYF. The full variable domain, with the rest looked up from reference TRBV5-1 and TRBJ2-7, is KAGVTQTPRYLIKTRGQQVTLSCSPISGHRSVSWYQQTPGQGLQFLFEYFSETQRNKGNFPGRFSGRQFSNSRSEMNVSTLELGDSALYLCASSATSGTYEQYFGPGTRLTVT.

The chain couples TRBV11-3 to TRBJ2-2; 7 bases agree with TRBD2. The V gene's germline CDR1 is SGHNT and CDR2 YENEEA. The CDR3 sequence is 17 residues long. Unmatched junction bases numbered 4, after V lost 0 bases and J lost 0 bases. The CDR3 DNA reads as TGTGCCAGCAGCTTAGATAGGCTAGCGGCGAACACCGGGGAGCTGTTTTTT. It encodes CASSLDRLAANTGELFF.